A selection of T cell receptor beta chains follows, all from one sample in a study of T cells in Graves' hyperthyroidism and ophthalmopathy. MiXCR, run by TCRdb on the multiplex PCR reads, gives a single entry per CDR3 protein. Here the sample spans about 98,000 distinct CDR3 sequences, approximately 42% being singletons. Input material: peripheral blood or thyroid tissue (not recorded which). Receptors were obtained from a woman in her 30s with Graves' hyperthyroidism. CDR3s include the opening cysteine and the closing phenylalanine or tryptophan. A D gene is named only where the DNA matches it firmly. Only some rows state a clone size, as once, few, many or a class for expanded clones.

TRBJ1-2 | . | many | TRBV2 | TGTGCCAGCAGTGAAAGGGAGGTTTACAGCTACACCTTC | CASSEREVYSYTF
TRBJ1-1 | . | once | TRBV10-3 | TGTGCCATCAGTTTTGACATAAACACTGAAGCTTTCTTT | CAISFDINTEAFF
TRBJ2-3 | TRBD2 | . | TRBV7-9 | TGTGCCAGCAGCTTTTTGGCGGGAGGAGCGGGAGATGCGCAGTATTTT | CASSFLAGGAGDAQYF
TRBJ2-6 | . | . | TRBV29-1 | TGCAGCGTTGATGTTGTTGAGTCTGGGGCCAACGTCCTGACTTTC | CSVDVVESGANVLTF
TRBJ1-5 | . | many | TRBV6-6 | TGTGCCAGCAGTTACGAATCAGGGTATAGCAATCAGCCCCAGCATTTT | CASSYESGYSNQPQHF
TRBJ1-4 | TRBD1 | many | TRBV28 | TGTGCCAGCAATGACAAAGGGGGCGGTGAAAAACTGTTTTTT | CASNDKGGGEKLFF
TRBJ2-5 | TRBD2 | . | TRBV28 | TGTGCCAGCAGTTCCCGACTAGCGGGAGGCGCGGAGACCCAGTACTTC | CASSSRLAGGAETQYF
TRBJ2-7 | TRBD1 | . | TRBV10-3 | TGTGCCATATCCCCCGGGACAGGGGTCTACGAGCAGTACTTC | CAISPGTGVYEQYF
TRBJ1-1 | . | . | TRBV15 | TGTGCCACCAGCAGCTTGCTGGCCGGGAACACTGAAGCTTTCTTT | CATSSLLAGNTEAFF
TRBJ1-2 | TRBD1 | many | TRBV2 | TGTGCCAGCAGACCCGGGACAGGGCAATTTGGCTACACCTTC | CASRPGTGQFGYTF
TRBJ2-3 | . | . | TRBV7-2 | TGTGCCAGCAGCTTAGTGCTCGGTCCCGATATGGATACGCAGTATTTT | CASSLVLGPDMDTQYF
TRBJ2-6 | . | once | TRBV12-3/TRBV12-4 | TGTGCCAGCAGTGAAGGAGGCAACGTCCTGACTTTC | CASSEGGNVLTF
TRBJ1-2 | TRBD1 | . | TRBV20-1 | TGCAGTGCTAGCCCGGGACAGGGCACCTACACCTTC | CSASPGQGTYTF
TRBJ2-5 | TRBD1 | . | TRBV5-1 | TGCGCCAGCAGCTTCGCAGGGGGCACGGAGACCCAGTACTTC | CASSFAGGTETQYF
TRBJ1-4 | . | . | TRBV7-9 | TGTGCCAGCGGACTGACCGGGGAGGGGGATGAAAAACAGTTTTTT | CASGLTGEGDEKQFF
TRBJ1-2 | . | many | TRBV2 | TGTGCCAGCAGGGGGGGCGATGACTATGGCTACACCTTC | CASRGGDDYGYTF
TRBJ1-5 | . | many | TRBV20-1 | TGCAGTGCTAGTGGGGGTTACGGCAATCAGCCCCAGCATTTT | CSASGGYGNQPQHF
TRBJ2-5 | . | . | TRBV4-1 | TGCGCCAGCAGCCAAGCAGGGTCTAAAGAGACCCAGTACTTC | CASSQAGSKETQYF
TRBJ2-7 | . | . | TRBV5-1 | TGCGCCAGCAGGACTAGTGGGACCGGGGGTTCATCCTACGAGCAGTACTTC | CASRTSGTGGSSYEQYF
TRBJ1-1 | TRBD1 | few | TRBV7-3 | TGTGCCAGCAGCTTAAGACAGGGGGATAGAGCTTTCTTT | CASSLRQGDRAFF
TRBJ1-3 | . | many | TRBV7-8 | TGTGCCAGCAGCGCCGGACAAGTTGGGTCGGGAAACACCATATATTTT | CASSAGQVGSGNTIYF
TRBJ2-5 | TRBD2 | . | TRBV2 | TGTGCCAGCAGTGAAGGGGAGACTCTAGCGGGAGAAGAGACCCAGTACTTC | CASSEGETLAGEETQYF
TRBJ2-7 | TRBD1 | once | TRBV7-6 | TGTGCCAGCAGCCGGACAGGGGAGGGCGGCTACGAGCAGTACTTC | CASSRTGEGGYEQYF
TRBJ2-7 | TRBD1 | many | TRBV5-1 | TGCGCCAGCAGCGGGGGACAGAGCTCCTACGAGCAGTACTTC | CASSGGQSSYEQYF
TRBJ2-7 | . | many | TRBV20-1 | TGCAGTGCTATAAGCTTTGGGGCCTCCTACGAGCAGTACTTC | CSAISFGASYEQYF
TRBJ1-5 | TRBD1 | . | TRBV20-1 | TGCAGTGCTTTCCCTCCGGGACAGCAAAGCAATCGGCCCCAGCATTTT | CSAFPPGQQSNRPQHF
TRBJ1-6 | . | . | TRBV5-1 | TGCGCCGGCAGCTTGTCCTATGATTCACCTCTCCACTTT | CAGSLSYDSPLHF
TRBJ1-1 | . | many | TRBV2 | TGTGCCAGCAGAGTCAGGGTTGAAGCTTTCTTT | CASRVRVEAFF
TRBJ2-3 | . | few | TRBV7-3 | TGTGCCAGCAGCCCAGACCCGCTCCGTACGCAGTATTTT | CASSPDPLRTQYF
TRBJ1-6 | . | . | TRBV28 | TGTGCCAGCAGTTTTCGGGCATTCGGTTATTCACCCCTCCACTTT | CASSFRAFGYSPLHF
TRBJ1-2 | . | . | TRBV10-3 | TGTGCCATTGCCAACAGGGTCTATGGCTACACCTTC | CAIANRVYGYTF
TRBJ2-5 | . | . | TRBV28 | TGTGCCAGCAGTTACTCGGGTGTGGGCCAAGAGACCCAGTACTTC | CASSYSGVGQETQYF
TRBJ2-2 | TRBD2 | many | TRBV12-3/TRBV12-4 | TGTGCCAGCAGTGGTAGCGGGAGAGTCACCGGGGAGCTGTTTTTT | CASSGSGRVTGELFF
TRBJ2-7 | . | many | TRBV25-1 | TGTGCCAGCAGTGAAGTAGGCCCCTACGAGCAGTACTTC | CASSEVGPYEQYF
TRBJ2-5 | . | many | TRBV6-6 | TGTGCCAGCAGTTACACAAACCCGGGACATCAAGAGACCCAGTACTTC | CASSYTNPGHQETQYF
TRBJ2-3 | . | . | TRBV7-2 | TGTGCCAGCAGCTCAGGAAGGCCCGCCGGGGCAGATACGCAGTATTTT | CASSSGRPAGADTQYF
TRBJ1-4 | TRBD1 | . | TRBV15 | TGTGCCACCAGCAGAGAGGGACAGGAAAAACTGTTTTTT | CATSREGQEKLFF